These 27 T cell receptor beta chains came from one sample sequenced in a study of blood T cell repertoires in COVID-19. The table came from immunoSEQ multiplex PCR; TCRdb's copy has only in-frame clones and leaves some out. The repertoire has over 80,000 clones, 70% to 90% of them found once; the top ten carry around 20%. Sequencing input: peripheral blood. All receptors come from a human donor in a cohort sampled during active COVID-19.

The chain is built from TRBV24-1 and TRBJ2-6; 8 bases map to TRBD1. J was trimmed by 4 bases and V by 3 bases; bases with no gene match: 4. The CDR3 length is 16 residues. Germline CDR1 is KGHDR and CDR2 is SFDVKD. The CDR3 is CATSDQTGAGANVLTF. CDR3 coding DNA: TGTGCCACCAGTGATCAGACAGGGGCCGGGGCCAACGTCCTGACTTTC.

The chain links TRBV7-3 to TRBJ1-1, with unresolved D. The V end lost 5 bases, the J end lost 4 bases, and 11 bases lay between the germline ends. The CDR3 length is 13 residues. CDR1 is SGHTA and CDR2 is FQGTGA in the germline V gene. CDR3: CASSADRLTEAFF. The CDR3 nucleotides are TGTGCCAGCAGCGCGGATCGGCTCACTGAAGCTTTCTTT.

This clone was counted a single time. The chain has TRBV27 and TRBJ1-1; unclear D gene. The CDR3 extends over 12 amino acids. The ends were cut back, 11 bases at V and 3 bases at J, with 13 bases in the middle. The V gene's germline CDR1 is MNHEY and CDR2 SMNVEV (reference sequence). In nucleotides, the CDR3 is TGTGCCCCTGGGAGGGCAGACACTGAAGCTTTCTTT. It translates to CAPGRADTEAFF.

The CDR3 loop is CSVGGWGNQPQHF. CDR3 sequence (DNA): TGCAGCGTTGGCGGGTGGGGCAATCAGCCCCAGCATTTT. The chain has TRBV29-1 and TRBJ1-5; D not certain. V was cut by 4 bases and J by 2 bases, with 9 bases left in between. Looked up from germline, CDR1 is SQVTM and CDR2 is ANQGSEA. The CDR3 has 13 amino acids.

The chain uses TRBV19 and TRBJ2-7; 7 positions match TRBD2. The ends lost 3 bases at V and 4 bases at J; junction bases unmatched: 9. CDR3 size: 15 residues. Germline V CDR1 and CDR2: LNHDA, SQIVND (reference sequence). The CDR3 spells CASSIFLERGYEQYF. CDR3 nucleotides: TGTGCCAGTAGTATTTTCCTGGAGCGGGGTTACGAGCAGTACTTC.

The chain carries TRBV7-6 and TRBJ2-3; D gene ambiguous. This CDR3 is built from 14 residues. Germline V gives CDR1 SGHVS, CDR2 FNYEAQ. Trimming left V 1 base short and J 0 bases short, with 5 bases between. CDR3 amino acids: CASSLDPSTDTQYF. CDR3 nucleotides: TGTGCCAGCAGCTTAGATCCAAGCACAGATACGCAGTATTTT.

This clone was observed a few times. The chain recombines TRBV10-3 with TRBJ2-7; TRBD1 is a possible D gene (6 bases). Trimming pared 6 bases from V and 5 bases from J, leaving 8 bases between. The CDR3 is made up of 11 amino acids. CDR1 is ENHRY, CDR2 SYGVKD, per germline. The CDR3 DNA reads as TGTGCCATCAGCCAGGGGCACGAGCAGTACTTC. Translating it yields CAISQGHEQYF.

The CDR3 reads CASGEQGFSGANVLTF. The CDR3 nucleotides read TGCGCCAGCGGCGAACAGGGTTTCTCTGGGGCCAACGTCCTGACTTTC. The chain joins TRBV5-1 to TRBJ2-6; the D gene is possibly TRBD1 (6 bases). Trimming cost V 7 bases and J 0 bases, with 14 bases left between them. Germline V gene sequence: CDR1 SGHRS, CDR2 YFSETQ. This CDR3 contains 16 residues.

The chain has TRBV29-1 and TRBJ1-5; TRBD1 agrees at 7 bases. The CDR3 consists of 13 residues. Losses at the gene ends were 3 bases for V and 2 bases for J; bases not matched to a gene: 1. Germline values: CDR1 SQVTM, CDR2 ANQGSEA. Written as DNA, the CDR3 is TGCAGCGTTGACACAGGGGGCAATCAGCCCCAGCATTTT. Protein product: CSVDTGGNQPQHF.

J is TRBJ2-1 and V is TRBV18, with D possibly TRBD1 on 5 matching bases. The length of the CDR3 is 13 residues. V lost 5 bases to trimming and J lost 5 bases, with 10 bases between them. From germline, CDR1 is KGHSH and CDR2 LQKENI. This CDR3 reads CASSSADNNEQFF. The CDR3 region has the DNA TGTGCCAGCTCATCGGCGGACAACAATGAGCAGTTCTTC.

V is TRBV28 and J is TRBJ1-2; a weak D match, TRBD1 (5 bases). V was trimmed by 2 bases and J by 4 bases, leaving 8 bases between them. CDR1 MDHEN and CDR2 SYDVKM come from the germline V gene. The CDR3 totals 13 residues. This CDR3 reads CASSLMGLYGYTF. CDR3 coding DNA: TGTGCCAGCAGTTTAATGGGGCTCTATGGCTACACCTTC.

The chain joins TRBV6-5 to TRBJ1-5; D gene ambiguous. Germline V lookup: CDR1 MNHEY, CDR2 SVGAGI. Trimming shortened V by 5 bases and J by 3 bases, and 11 bases separated the two germline ends. The CDR3 loop spans 14 amino acids. The CDR3 DNA reads as TGTGCCAGCAGTCCCGGGGTGAACAATCAGCCCCAGCATTTT. The encoded protein is CASSPGVNNQPQHF.

The chain combines TRBV29-1 with TRBJ2-3; tentative D call: TRBD2 (5 bases). Trimming took 3 bases from V and 2 from J, leaving 9 bases between them. The germline V gene encodes CDR1 SQVTM and CDR2 ANQGSEA. The CDR3 contains 13 residues. The CDR3 reads CSVDWETTDTQYF. The DNA for the CDR3 is TGCAGCGTTGATTGGGAGACCACAGATACGCAGTATTTT.

This clone was counted a single time. V gene TRBV28 combines with J gene TRBJ2-5; no definite D call. This CDR3 comprises 14 residues. Trimming cost V 2 bases and J 2 bases, with 9 bases left between them. Germline-derived CDR1 and CDR2 are MDHEN and SYDVKM. In nucleotides, the CDR3 is TGTGCCAGCAGTTTACAACACGCACAAGAGACCCAGTACTTC. It codes for CASSLQHAQETQYF.

Comment on this clone: One junction end disagrees with the germline gene, perhaps due to a read error. V usage is TRBV7-7 and J usage is TRBJ2-5; D is ambiguous. The germline V gene encodes CDR1 SSHAT and CDR2 FNYEAQ (reference sequence). The length of the CDR3 is 13 residues. CDR3 protein: CASSLDTQETQYF. CDR3 nucleotides: TGTGCTAGCAGCTTAGACACCCAAGAGACCCAGTACTTC.

This sequence joins TRBV29-1 and TRBJ2-7, with 7 bases that match TRBD2. J was trimmed by 2 bases and V by 5 bases; bases with no gene match: 6. Germline V gives CDR1 SQVTM, CDR2 ANQGSEA. CDR3 length: 13 amino acids. The CDR3 reads CSVLAGAPYEQYF. The DNA of the CDR3 is TGCAGCGTTTTGGCGGGAGCTCCCTACGAGCAGTACTTC.

With respect to this clone: Because it lacks the conserved phenylalanine or tryptophan at the end, this CDR3 is likely a read error. The limits of the CDR3 on the DNA are not certain, so only TCRdb's listed CDR3 is given. J is TRBJ1-1 and V is TRBV6-4; TRBD1, the table's D call, lacks a check against the DNA. The CDR3 is 13 amino acids long, termini counted. Germline CDR1 is MRHNA and CDR2 is SNTAGT. The CDR3 spells CASTIGQGEGRTG.

The chain is built from TRBV28 and TRBJ2-7, with 11 nucleotides matching TRBD2. The CDR3 sequence is 15 residues long. Germline-derived CDR1 and CDR2 are MDHEN and SYDVKM. V shed 2 bases, J shed 3 bases, and the junction held 3 bases outside the gene matches. DNA of the CDR3: TGTGCCAGCAGTTTAGGGACTAGCGGAAGCTACGAGCAGTACTTC. Protein: CASSLGTSGSYEQYF.

This clone was detected only once. V gene TRBV19 combines with J gene TRBJ2-2, with D perhaps matching TRBD2 (6 bases). The CDR3 extends over 16 amino acids. V lost 3 bases, J lost 4 bases, and 15 bases lay in between. From germline, CDR1 is LNHDA and CDR2 SQIVND (reference sequence). The CDR3 sequence: CASSIPGRGGTGELFF. In nucleotides, the CDR3 is TGTGCCAGTAGTATCCCAGGAAGGGGAGGCACCGGGGAGCTGTTTTTT.

The rearrangement links TRBV5-6 to TRBJ2-7; 8 positions agree with TRBD1. Germline trimming cut 3 bases from V and 2 bases from J; bases unmatched to any gene: 4. From germline, CDR1 is SGHDT and CDR2 YYEEEE. This CDR3 comprises 14 residues. The CDR3: CASSSGTGTYEQYF. The CDR3 DNA follows: TGTGCCAGCAGCTCCGGGACAGGAACCTACGAGCAGTACTTC. Looking up the rest from reference TRBV5-6 and TRBJ2-7 gives the full variable domain: DAGVTQSPTHLIKTRGQQVTLRCSPKSGHDTVSWYQQALGQGPQFIFQYYEEEERQRGNFPDRFSGHQFPNYSSELNVNALLLGDSALYLCASSSGTGTYEQYFGPGTRLTVT.

A few counts support this clone. V usage is TRBV9 and J usage is TRBJ2-5; 12 nucleotides match TRBD2. Germline lookup yields CDR1 SGDLS and CDR2 YYNGEE. Losses at the gene ends were 3 bases for V and 5 bases for J; bases not matched to a gene: 5. CDR3 size: 15 residues. CDR3 coding DNA: TGTGCCAGCAGCGATACCGGGACTAGCGGGGAGACCCAGTACTTC. Its protein product is CASSDTGTSGETQYF.

This chain connects TRBV15 to TRBJ2-1, with 11 bases aligning to TRBD2. Unmatched junction bases numbered 16, after V lost 5 bases and J lost 7 bases. This CDR3 spans 18 amino acids. Germline loops: CDR1 LNHNV, CDR2 YYDKDF (reference sequence). The CDR3 coding sequence is TGTGCCACCAGCGCGCGGGCTCGGGGGCTAGCGGGAGGTAATGAGCAGTTCTTC. Amino acid sequence: CATSARARGLAGGNEQFF.

This rearrangement joins TRBV27 to TRBJ1-1; perhaps TRBD1 as D (5 bases). The CDR3 is made up of 14 amino acids. Trimming took off 5 bases at V and 1 base at J, with 11 bases between the two ends. The germline CDR1 and CDR2 sequences are MNHEY and SMNVEV (reference sequence). This chain's CDR3 is CASSRLGGNTEAFF. DNA for the CDR3: TGTGCCAGCAGTCGCCTGGGGGGGAACACTGAAGCTTTCTTT.

The V call is TRBV5-3, the J call TRBJ1-1; D perhaps matches TRBD1 (5 bases). Being an ORF, TRBV5-3 has a function that is uncertain. V was trimmed by 0 bases and J by 0 bases, leaving 9 bases between them. The CDR3 covers 15 residues. The CDR3 bases are TGTGCCAGAAGCTTGGTGGGCAGGGTGAACACTGAAGCTTTCTTT. Amino acids: CARSLVGRVNTEAFF.

V and J are TRBV6-5 and TRBJ2-5, with 7 bases aligning to TRBD1. This CDR3 spans 13 amino acids. Trimming took 6 bases from V and 5 from J; bases not matched to a gene: 6. CDR1 is MNHEY, CDR2 SVGAGI, per germline. This CDR3 is CASRGTAKETQYF. As DNA, the CDR3 is TGTGCCAGCAGGGGGACAGCCAAGGAGACCCAGTACTTC.

The chain links TRBV6-5 to TRBJ2-7; 8 bases fit TRBD1. The germline V gene has CDR1 MNHEY and CDR2 SVGAGI. The CDR3 extends over 14 amino acids. V trimming: 7 bases; J trimming: 4 bases; junction bases outside the gene matches: 9. The CDR3 DNA reads as TGTGCCAGCAACCCATTTGGGACAGGTTACGAGCAGTACTTC. It encodes CASNPFGTGYEQYF.

The V and J genes are TRBV7-9 and TRBJ2-5, with D possibly TRBD2 on 5 matching bases. CDR1 is SEHNR, CDR2 FQNEAQ, per germline (reference sequence). CDR3 length equals 13 residues. V was shortened by 4 bases and J by 5 bases, with 11 bases between the two germline ends. CDR3 sequence reads: CASSWTGEETQYF. CDR3 sequence (DNA): TGTGCCAGCAGCTGGACTGGTGAGGAGACCCAGTACTTC. Full variable domain (remainder filled in from reference TRBV7-9 and TRBJ2-5): DTGVSQNPRHKITKRGQNVTFRCDPISEHNRLYWYRQTLGQGPEFLTYFQNEAQLEKSRLLSDRFSAERPKGSFSTLEIQRTEQGDSAMYLCASSWTGEETQYFGPGTRLLVL.